This T cell receptor (beta chain) was sequenced in a study of early stage breast cancer tumors. Turning to the study itself: Most invasive tumors, about 70% of the 16, were ER+/PR+/HER2-. Average read coverage per sample was 7.5 to 10-fold. Notes on the study in general: Compared with adjacent normal breast, tumors showed around 2.5-fold denser, more clonal T cells.

As regards this clone: Its antigen is not identified.

The protocol was immunoSEQ multiplex PCR, while the TCRdb copy is restricted to in-frame clones and leaves out a portion. This sample has roughly 57,000 clones; around 90% occur once, and the top ten carry about 5%. There are 15 residues in the CDR3. Germline CDR1 reads SEHNR; CDR2 reads FQNEAQ (reference sequence). V was pared by 0 bases and J by 9 bases, with 15 bases between. The receptor comes from a person aged 70 to 85 with breast cancer. The chain employs TRBV7-9 and TRBJ1-5, with D perhaps TRBD1 (6 bases). Material: blood. CDR3 coding DNA: TGTGCCAGCAGCTTAGCTATTACAGGGATGGGGCCCCAGCATTTT. It specifies CASSLAITGMGPQHF. The full variable domain, rest sourced from reference TRBV7-9 and TRBJ1-5, is DTGVSQNPRHKITKRGQNVTFRCDPISEHNRLYWYRQTLGQGPEFLTYFQNEAQLEKSRLLSDRFSAERPKGSFSTLEIQRTEQGDSAMYLCASSLAITGMGPQHFGDGTRLSIL.